The rows below give T cell receptor beta chains drawn from one sample of a study of cytomegalovirus exposure and HLA in healthy donors. Libraries were prepared by immunoSEQ multiplex PCR; TCRdb keeps only in-frame clonotypes and omits some of them. This table has some 150,000 clones, 84% appearing once. The material sequenced was PBMCs. These receptor sequences come from a boy aged 2-15 years in good health and CMV-seronegative. The CDR3 runs from the conserved cysteine through the conserved F or W. The order of the fields is V gene, J gene, clone size, D gene, CDR3 DNA, CDR3 protein. A D gene is named only where the DNA matches it firmly. Clone size, where shown, is once, few, many, or a class for clones that have expanded.

V gene: TRBV28
J gene: TRBJ1-2
clone size: NA
D gene: TRBD1
CDR3 DNA: TGTGCCAGCAGTACTAACAGGGGAAACTATGGCTACACCTTC
CDR3 protein: CASSTNRGNYGYTF

V gene: TRBV2
J gene: TRBJ1-2
clone size: NA
D gene: NA
CDR3 DNA: TGTGCCAGCCCTACCTACCGACAGTTAGTGTATGGCTACACCTTC
CDR3 protein: CASPTYRQLVYGYTF

V gene: TRBV27
J gene: TRBJ2-5
clone size: once
D gene: NA
CDR3 DNA: TGTGCCAGCAGTTCCTCGTACCAAGAGACCCAGTACTTC
CDR3 protein: CASSSSYQETQYF

V gene: TRBV10-2
J gene: TRBJ1-2
clone size: NA
D gene: NA
CDR3 DNA: TGCGCCAGCAGTCGGGGGGGATTGAGTTTCTATGGCTACACCTTC
CDR3 protein: CASSRGGLSFYGYTF

V gene: TRBV5-1
J gene: TRBJ1-1
clone size: NA
D gene: NA
CDR3 DNA: TGCGCCAGCAGCTTGGCAGGGCCGGAAACTGAAGCTTTCTTT
CDR3 protein: CASSLAGPETEAFF

V gene: TRBV6-1
J gene: TRBJ2-4
clone size: many
D gene: TRBD2
CDR3 DNA: TGTGCCAGCGAGCCGACGGGGGGCATTCAGTACTTC
CDR3 protein: CASEPTGGIQYF

V gene: TRBV27
J gene: TRBJ1-6
clone size: NA
D gene: NA
CDR3 DNA: TGTGCCAGCAGCCTGGACTGGTACGGCTCCTATAATTCACCCCTCCACTTT
CDR3 protein: CASSLDWYGSYNSPLHF

V gene: TRBV27
J gene: TRBJ2-7
clone size: NA
D gene: TRBD2
CDR3 DNA: TGTGCCAGCAGTTTAGGTCTAGCGGGCTACGAGCAGTACTTC
CDR3 protein: CASSLGLAGYEQYF

V gene: TRBV5-1
J gene: TRBJ1-2
clone size: NA
D gene: NA
CDR3 DNA: TGCGCCAGCAGCTTGGATAACCGGGGTGTACATGGCTACACCTTC
CDR3 protein: CASSLDNRGVHGYTF

V gene: TRBV5-1
J gene: TRBJ1-6
clone size: NA
D gene: TRBD1
CDR3 DNA: TGCGCCAGCAGCTTGGCTGGGACAGGTAATTCACCCCTCCACTTT
CDR3 protein: CASSLAGTGNSPLHF

V gene: TRBV10-1
J gene: TRBJ1-1
clone size: NA
D gene: NA
CDR3 DNA: TGCGCCAGCAGTGAGTTTGGTAACAGGCCCGCCGTCTCGTCTAGCACTGAAGCTTTCTTT
CDR3 protein: CASSEFGNRPAVSSSTEAFF

V gene: TRBV18
J gene: TRBJ1-6
clone size: NA
D gene: NA
CDR3 DNA: TGTGCCAGCTCACTACAAGGCTTAACTCCCAGGGCTTGGTCACCCCTCCACTTT
CDR3 protein: CASSLQGLTPRAWSPLHF

V gene: TRBV7-3
J gene: TRBJ1-3
clone size: NA
D gene: NA
CDR3 DNA: TGTGCCAGCAGCCTAGAGGCCTTCTCTGGAAACACCATATATTTT
CDR3 protein: CASSLEAFSGNTIYF

V gene: TRBV7-8
J gene: TRBJ2-7
clone size: NA
D gene: NA
CDR3 DNA: TGTGCCAGCAGCTTGGCAGGGACCTACGAGCAGTACTTC
CDR3 protein: CASSLAGTYEQYF

V gene: TRBV18
J gene: TRBJ2-5
clone size: NA
D gene: TRBD2
CDR3 DNA: TGTGCCAGCTCACGGGGGGGAGTCCAAGAGACCCAGTACTTC
CDR3 protein: CASSRGGVQETQYF

V gene: TRBV19
J gene: TRBJ2-7
clone size: NA
D gene: TRBD2
CDR3 DNA: TGTGCCAGTAGTATCCCCGGGACTAGCGGCGACGAGCAGTACTTC
CDR3 protein: CASSIPGTSGDEQYF

V gene: TRBV7-8
J gene: TRBJ1-5
clone size: NA
D gene: TRBD1
CDR3 DNA: TGTGCCAGCAGCCCTCCCCACAGGGGAGGAAGGCAGCCCCAGCATTTT
CDR3 protein: CASSPPHRGGRQPQHF

V gene: TRBV18
J gene: TRBJ1-2
clone size: NA
D gene: NA
CDR3 DNA: TGTGCCAGCTCACCGAGGGGGTTTCCTGGCTACACCTTC
CDR3 protein: CASSPRGFPGYTF

V gene: TRBV4-2
J gene: TRBJ2-7
clone size: NA
D gene: TRBD2
CDR3 DNA: TGTGCCAGCAGCCAAGAGAGCTCGCTAGCGGAATTCTACGAGCAGTACTTC
CDR3 protein: CASSQESSLAEFYEQYF

V gene: TRBV5-6
J gene: TRBJ2-5
clone size: once
D gene: NA
CDR3 DNA: TGTGCCAGCAGCTGGACAGTACAAGAGACCCAGTACTTC
CDR3 protein: CASSWTVQETQYF

V gene: TRBV6-1
J gene: TRBJ2-3
clone size: NA
D gene: TRBD1
CDR3 DNA: TGTGCCAGCTATGGACAGGGAATCAAGAATACGCAGTATTTT
CDR3 protein: CASYGQGIKNTQYF

V gene: TRBV18
J gene: TRBJ2-7
clone size: NA
D gene: NA
CDR3 DNA: TGTGCCAGCTCACCGCCTAGTACCTACGAGCAGTACTTC
CDR3 protein: CASSPPSTYEQYF

V gene: TRBV6-1
J gene: TRBJ1-4
clone size: NA
D gene: NA
CDR3 DNA: TGTGCCAGCAGAAATTTAATAGAGGAAAAACTGTTTTTT
CDR3 protein: CASRNLIEEKLFF

V gene: TRBV6-7
J gene: TRBJ1-3
clone size: NA
D gene: NA
CDR3 DNA: TGTGCCAGCAGCATACTAACGCGGTTGAGCTCTGGAAACACCATATATTTT
CDR3 protein: CASSILTRLSSGNTIYF

V gene: TRBV4-1
J gene: TRBJ2-1
clone size: few
D gene: NA
CDR3 DNA: TGCGCCAGCAGCCAAGTTGGGGCCCGCCAGTTCTTC
CDR3 protein: CASSQVGARQFF

V gene: TRBV7-9
J gene: TRBJ1-4
clone size: once
D gene: TRBD1
CDR3 DNA: TGTGCCAGCAGCTTAGGGGACAGGGAAAGTGAAAAACTGTTTTTT
CDR3 protein: CASSLGDRESEKLFF

V gene: TRBV5-1
J gene: TRBJ2-7
clone size: NA
D gene: TRBD2
CDR3 DNA: TGCGCCAGCAGCTATCGACTAGCGAGCACCTACGAGCAGTACTTC
CDR3 protein: CASSYRLASTYEQYF

V gene: TRBV6-4
J gene: TRBJ2-2
clone size: NA
D gene: NA
CDR3 DNA: TGTGCCAGCAGTGACTCACAGATAGACACCGGGGAGCTGTTTTTT
CDR3 protein: CASSDSQIDTGELFF

V gene: TRBV7-9
J gene: TRBJ1-1
clone size: NA
D gene: NA
CDR3 DNA: TGTGCCAGCAGCTATCCTACTACAGGGAACACTGAAGCTTTCTTT
CDR3 protein: CASSYPTTGNTEAFF

V gene: TRBV6-5
J gene: TRBJ2-1
clone size: NA
D gene: TRBD1
CDR3 DNA: TGTGCCAGCAGTAAAACAGGGGGCCCCTACAATGAGCAGTTCTTC
CDR3 protein: CASSKTGGPYNEQFF

V gene: TRBV5-1
J gene: TRBJ2-3
clone size: NA
D gene: TRBD2
CDR3 DNA: TGCGCCAGCAGCCGACTAGCGGGGGGAACGCCAAGCACAGATACGCAGTATTTT
CDR3 protein: CASSRLAGGTPSTDTQYF

V gene: TRBV30
J gene: TRBJ1-5
clone size: NA
D gene: NA
CDR3 DNA: TGTGCCTGGAGTCTTAATACAGGGATTTGGCAGCCCCAGCATTTT
CDR3 protein: CAWSLNTGIWQPQHF

V gene: TRBV9
J gene: TRBJ2-7
clone size: NA
D gene: TRBD2
CDR3 DNA: TGTGCCAGCACCCAAGGGCTAGCGGGTTACGAGCAGTACTTC
CDR3 protein: CASTQGLAGYEQYF

V gene: TRBV11-2
J gene: TRBJ1-1
clone size: NA
D gene: TRBD1
CDR3 DNA: TGTGCCAGCGCCTCGACAGGGGACACTGAAGCTTTCTTT
CDR3 protein: CASASTGDTEAFF

V gene: TRBV7-9
J gene: TRBJ2-5
clone size: NA
D gene: TRBD1
CDR3 DNA: TGTGCCAGCAGCTCGGGACAGGGGGCCGGGACCCAGTACTTC
CDR3 protein: CASSSGQGAGTQYF

V gene: TRBV2
J gene: TRBJ2-5
clone size: few
D gene: TRBD1
CDR3 DNA: TGTGCCAGCGCCCCAGGGGGCATCCAAGAGACCCAGTACTTC
CDR3 protein: CASAPGGIQETQYF

V gene: TRBV6-1
J gene: TRBJ1-2
clone size: NA
D gene: TRBD1
CDR3 DNA: TGTGCCAGCGCAAAGGACAGGGGTGGCTACACCTTC
CDR3 protein: CASAKDRGGYTF

V gene: TRBV5-1
J gene: TRBJ2-5
clone size: NA
D gene: TRBD1
CDR3 DNA: TGCGCCAGCAGCTTGGTAAACCCGGACAGGTCTCGAGAGACCCAGTACTTC
CDR3 protein: CASSLVNPDRSRETQYF

V gene: TRBV7-8
J gene: TRBJ2-6
clone size: NA
D gene: TRBD2
CDR3 DNA: TGTGCCAGCAGCCCCTACTATAGCGGGGGCTCTCCTGGGGCCAACGTCCTGACTTTC
CDR3 protein: CASSPYYSGGSPGANVLTF

V gene: TRBV5-1
J gene: TRBJ2-1
clone size: NA
D gene: TRBD1
CDR3 DNA: TGCGCCAGCAGCACACGACTGGGGACAGGGGTAGTTAATGAGCAGTTCTTC
CDR3 protein: CASSTRLGTGVVNEQFF

V gene: TRBV19
J gene: TRBJ1-3
clone size: NA
D gene: NA
CDR3 DNA: TGTGCCGCCCGGTCAGCGAGGGGAAACACCATATATTTT
CDR3 protein: CAARSARGNTIYF

V gene: TRBV7-8
J gene: TRBJ1-3
clone size: NA
D gene: TRBD1
CDR3 DNA: TGTGCCAGCAGCTCTACCCTAAACCGGGACAGGGTAGACACCATATATTTT
CDR3 protein: CASSSTLNRDRVDTIYF

V gene: TRBV19
J gene: TRBJ1-2
clone size: once
D gene: NA
CDR3 DNA: TGTGCCAGTAGTAGGAGCATGGCTGCGGGATATGGCTACACCTTC
CDR3 protein: CASSRSMAAGYGYTF

V gene: TRBV7-2
J gene: TRBJ2-6
clone size: NA
D gene: NA
CDR3 DNA: TGTGCCAGCAGTTTGAGCGGCTCTGGGGCCAACGTCCTGACTTTC
CDR3 protein: CASSLSGSGANVLTF

V gene: TRBV19
J gene: TRBJ1-5
clone size: NA
D gene: TRBD1
CDR3 DNA: TGTGCCAGTAGTTACTTAGGACAGGTTGACCTCAATCAGCCCCAGCATTTT
CDR3 protein: CASSYLGQVDLNQPQHF

V gene: TRBV6-5
J gene: TRBJ2-7
clone size: NA
D gene: NA
CDR3 DNA: TGTGCCACGCGTGAATTACAGAGGAGGTCCTACGAGCAGTACTTC
CDR3 protein: CATRELQRRSYEQYF

V gene: TRBV7-2
J gene: TRBJ2-7
clone size: NA
D gene: NA
CDR3 DNA: TGTGCCAGCAGCTGGGTGGGGGCTTACGAGCAGTACTTC
CDR3 protein: CASSWVGAYEQYF

V gene: TRBV6-7
J gene: TRBJ2-5
clone size: once
D gene: TRBD1
CDR3 DNA: TGTGCCAGCAGTTACCCGGGACAGGAAGAAGAGACCCAGTACTTC
CDR3 protein: CASSYPGQEEETQYF

V gene: TRBV5-1
J gene: TRBJ2-7
clone size: NA
D gene: NA
CDR3 DNA: TGCGCCAGCAGCTTGAGCCCGGGTGCGAGCTCCTACGAGCAGTACTTC
CDR3 protein: CASSLSPGASSYEQYF